Listed below are T cell receptor beta chains from one sample, sequenced in a study of TIL therapy for anti-PD-1-resistant metastatic lung cancer. Clones were read by immunoSEQ multiplex PCR, and TCRdb kept only the in-frame ones, dropping some. The sample records 30,000 or so clones, 70% to 80% being singletons. The source material was blood, sampled at baseline. These TCRs come from a woman aged 25-85 years with non-small cell lung cancer. The CDR3 runs from the conserved cysteine through the conserved F or W. The D gene is left open where the match is weak. Rows may omit the clone size; those that give it use once, few, many or a size class.

. 14 . TRBJ2-2 TRBV15 TGTGCCACCAGCAGAGATCAAGTCACCGGGGAGCTGTTTTTT CATSRDQVTGELFF
. 16 . TRBJ2-6 TRBV5-6 TGTGCCAGCAGCTTGAGAGGAGGCTCTGGGGCCAACGTCCTGACTTTC CASSLRGGSGANVLTF
. 16 . TRBJ2-1 TRBV29-1 TGCAGCGTTGAAGATGGGCCGGCTAGCCGAGACAATGAGCAGTTCTTC CSVEDGPASRDNEQFF
few 14 TRBD1 TRBJ1-4 TRBV5-1 TGCGCCAGCAGCTTCACAGGGGGAAATGAAAAACTGTTTTTT CASSFTGGNEKLFF
. 15 TRBD2 TRBJ2-1 TRBV13 TGTGCCAGCAGCGTGGGGACTAGCGGGAGAAATGAGCAGTTCTTC CASSVGTSGRNEQFF
once 14 . TRBJ2-7 TRBV5-4 TGTGCCAGCAGCCTTGACCTCGTCACCTACGAGCAGTACTTC CASSLDLVTYEQYF
. 14 . TRBJ1-1 TRBV5-1 TGCGCCAGCAGCTTGGAGGGGGGAAACACTGAAGCTTTCTTT CASSLEGGNTEAFF
. 11 . TRBJ2-7 TRBV11-2 TGTGCCAGCAGCTTAGCCTACGAGCAGTACTTC CASSLAYEQYF
. 15 . TRBJ1-3 TRBV6-6 TGTGCCAGCAGTTACCAACAGGGTTCTGGAAACACCATATATTTT CASSYQQGSGNTIYF
medium-sized 17 . TRBJ1-1 TRBV4-1 TGCGCCAGCAGCCAATATCAAACAAAAGTCGGGAACACTGAAGCTTTCTTT CASSQYQTKVGNTEAFF
. 14 . TRBJ2-7 TRBV27 TGTGCCAGCAGCCGGCGACTAGAGCCCCGTGTTGAGTACTTC CASSRRLEPRVEYF
. 13 . TRBJ1-1 TRBV2 TGTGCCAGCAACAACAGGGTGGGCACTGAAGCTTTCTTT CASNNRVGTEAFF
. 14 . TRBJ2-7 TRBV29-1 TGCAGCGTTGAAGACCGGGACACTGCCTACGAGCAGTACTTC CSVEDRDTAYEQYF
. 15 . TRBJ2-2 TRBV11-2 TGTGCCAGCAGCTTAGATTTAAGGAACACCGGGGAGCTGTTTTTT CASSLDLRNTGELFF
few 14 TRBD2 TRBJ2-2 TRBV2 TGTGCCAGCAGGGGCGGGAGTATCCCCGGGGAGCTGTTTTTT CASRGGSIPGELFF
. 12 . TRBJ1-2 TRBV29-1 TGCAGCGTCCACAGGGAACAGGATGGCTACACCTTC CSVHREQDGYTF
once 13 . TRBJ2-5 TRBV2 TGTGCCAGCCAGGGGGGGCGAGGGGAGACCCAGTACTTC CASQGGRGETQYF
. 17 . TRBJ2-5 TRBV7-9 TGTGCCAGCAGCCCTCACCTTAAGGGGGGAGGGCCAGAGACCCAGTACTTC CASSPHLKGGGPETQYF
. 16 . TRBJ2-7 TRBV6-6 TGTGCCAGCAGTTACTCCGGGGAGGGGGGCGCCTACGAGCAGTACTTC CASSYSGEGGAYEQYF
once 14 TRBD2 TRBJ2-2 TRBV6-6 TGTGCCAGCCGCGGGACTAGGGGTCCCGGGGAGCTGTTTTTT CASRGTRGPGELFF
. 14 . TRBJ2-3 TRBV7-6 TGTGCCAGCAGCTTAGCTAGCAGCACAGATACGCAGTATTTT CASSLASSTDTQYF
medium-sized 14 . TRBJ1-2 TRBV5-4 TGTGCCAGCAGCTTACAGGGAACAACACATGGCTACACCTTC CASSLQGTTHGYTF
once 14 TRBD1 TRBJ2-5 TRBV7-6 TGTGCCAGCAGTTCCGGGACAGGGAGAGAGACCCAGTACTTC CASSSGTGRETQYF
. 13 TRBD1 TRBJ2-3 TRBV18 TGTGCCAGCTCAGGAACAGGGGTGGATACGCAGTATTTT CASSGTGVDTQYF
. 14 TRBD2 TRBJ2-5 TRBV7-8 TGTGCCAGCAGCTTAGTAGCGGGCGGAGAGACCCAGTACTTC CASSLVAGGETQYF
. 17 . TRBJ2-1 TRBV11-3 TGTGCCAGCAGGGTGAGCAGGGGCCCTGGAGCCTACAATGAGCAGTTCTTC CASRVSRGPGAYNEQFF
. 14 . TRBJ1-1 TRBV27 TGTGCCAGCAGTTTATTCCTCCCGGGCACTGAAGCTTTCTTT CASSLFLPGTEAFF
few 16 . TRBJ1-3 TRBV5-6 TGTGCCAGCAGCTCAACCTGGAGGTCCTCTGGAAACACCATATATTTT CASSSTWRSSGNTIYF